Listed below are T cell receptor beta chains from one sample, sequenced in a study of blood T cells in healthy people across ages. One entry per CDR3 protein, called by TCRdb with MiXCR from the 5' RACE reads. In the table there are roughly 700,000 distinct CDR3 sequences, roughly 25% of which are singletons. This sample also belongs to another study, concerning T cells of mothers and their children.

The material sequenced was blood. The receptors were gathered from a boy younger than 18 in good health. Both conserved end residues are part of each CDR3. The D gene is left open where the match is weak. A clone size is listed for some rows: how often the clone was seen (once, few, many), or a class if it is expanded.

j_gene	abundance	d_gene	v_gene	CDR3aa	CDR3nt
TRBJ2-5	few	TRBD2	TRBV6-2/TRBV6-3	CASDSSGFQGETQYF	TGTGCCAGCGATTCTAGCGGGTTCCAGGGGGAGACCCAGTACTTC
TRBJ2-1	few	TRBD2	TRBV20-1	CSSTGGGLLNEQFF	TGCAGCTCCACGGGGGGAGGATTGTTGAATGAGCAGTTCTTC
TRBJ2-4	-	-	TRBV4-3	CASSQVRSGVAKNIQYF	TGCGCCAGCAGCCAAGTCCGGAGCGGAGTAGCCAAAAACATTCAGTACTTC
TRBJ1-4	-	TRBD1	TRBV7-9	CASAGTGDEKLFF	TGTGCCAGTGCCGGGACAGGAGACGAAAAACTGTTTTTT
TRBJ2-1	few	TRBD2	TRBV10-3	CAIRSSGNEQFF	TGTGCCATCAGAAGTAGCGGGAATGAGCAGTTCTTC
TRBJ2-7	-	-	TRBV5-1	CASSPVMPSYEQYF	TGCGCCAGCAGCCCCGTTATGCCGTCCTACGAGCAGTACTTC
TRBJ1-3	-	-	TRBV6-5	CASSSWGPAGNTIYF	TGTGCCAGCAGTTCCTGGGGCCCAGCTGGAAACACCATATATTTT
TRBJ2-1	-	TRBD2	TRBV5-1	CASSRGEDYNEQFF	TGCGCCAGCAGCCGGGGGGAAGACTACAATGAGCAGTTCTTC
TRBJ2-6	-	-	TRBV29-1	CSVVLGGSGANVLTF	TGCAGCGTTGTATTGGGGGGATCTGGGGCCAACGTCCTGACTTTC
TRBJ1-2	-	-	TRBV6-5	CASRSTYNYGYTF	TGTGCCAGCAGGTCCACCTATAACTATGGCTACACCTTC
TRBJ2-5	-	TRBD1	TRBV29-1	CSVEPTGWETQYF	TGCAGCGTTGAACCGACAGGGTGGGAGACCCAGTACTTC
TRBJ1-2	few	-	TRBV10-3	CAISESRDVIHGYTF	TGTGCCATCAGTGAGTCCAGGGACGTGATCCATGGCTACACCTTC
TRBJ2-7	-	TRBD2	TRBV7-9	CASSFRGGSYEQYF	TGTGCCAGCAGCTTTCGCGGGGGTTCCTACGAGCAGTACTTC
TRBJ2-6	-	-	TRBV2	CASRTQTGGSGANVLTF	TGTGCCAGCAGGACCCAGACGGGCGGCTCTGGGGCCAACGTCCTGACTTTC
TRBJ2-7	-	TRBD1	TRBV27	CASSSFIAAGGRGHAYEQYF	TGTGCCAGCAGTTCGTTTATAGCGGCAGGGGGCAGGGGCCATGCCTACGAGCAGTACTTC
TRBJ2-1	-	-	TRBV21-1	CASRAREAGNSSYNEQFF	TGTGCCAGCAGGGCCCGGGAGGCAGGGAATAGCTCCTACAATGAGCAGTTCTTC
TRBJ2-3	-	-	TRBV4-1	CASSQIPLVGDTDTQYF	TGCGCCAGCAGCCAAATACCCTTAGTGGGAGACACAGATACGCAGTATTTT
TRBJ1-4	-	TRBD1	TRBV28	CASSHRDRATNEKLFF	TGTGCCAGCAGCCACCGGGACAGGGCCACTAATGAAAAACTGTTTTTT
TRBJ1-6	few	-	TRBV5-1	CASSLGPSNSPLHF	TGCGCCAGCAGCTTGGGACCGTCGAATTCACCCCTCCACTTT
TRBJ2-7	few	-	TRBV7-6	CASSPEISYEQYF	TGTGCCAGCAGTCCCGAAATCTCCTACGAGCAGTACTTC
TRBJ2-1	-	TRBD2	TRBV7-2	CASRKTSGGAGDEQFF	TGTGCCAGCAGAAAGACTAGCGGGGGGGCTGGGGATGAGCAGTTCTTC
TRBJ2-7	-	-	TRBV4-1	CASSHAPPAYEQYF	TGCGCCAGCAGCCATGCCCCGCCGGCGTACGAGCAGTACTTC
TRBJ2-5	-	-	TRBV20-1	CSARDWTDLQETQYF	TGCAGTGCTAGAGACTGGACAGACCTCCAAGAGACCCAGTACTTC
TRBJ2-5	few	TRBD2	TRBV3-1	CASSGLGGQGLAGEVEYF	TGTGCCAGCAGCGGATTGGGGGGCCAAGGACTAGCGGGAGAAGTGGAGTACTTC
TRBJ1-6	-	-	TRBV4-3	CASSQGVWSPLHF	TGCGCCAGCAGCCAGGGGGTATGGTCACCCCTCCACTTT
TRBJ2-5	-	-	TRBV10-3	CATGVDQETQYF	TGTGCCACGGGGGTGGATCAAGAGACCCAGTACTTC
TRBJ2-1	once	-	TRBV7-9	CAEDSAGWTGGNEQFF	TGTGCCGAGGACAGCGCCGGATGGACTGGGGGGAATGAGCAGTTCTTC
TRBJ2-1	few	-	TRBV5-1	CASSLEFLANEQFF	TGCGCCAGCAGCTTGGAGTTTCTAGCAAATGAGCAGTTCTTC
TRBJ1-3	-	-	TRBV7-2	CAYTDSGNTIYF	TGTGCCTATACTGACTCTGGAAACACCATATATTTT
TRBJ1-5	-	-	TRBV19	CASSFPLAGALSNQPQHF	TGTGCCAGTAGTTTCCCCCTGGCGGGGGCTCTTAGCAATCAGCCCCAGCATTTT
TRBJ2-2	-	TRBD2	TRBV9	CASSVGLAKNTGELFF	TGTGCCAGCAGCGTAGGACTAGCGAAGAACACCGGGGAGCTGTTTTTT
TRBJ2-5	few	TRBD1	TRBV7-8	CASSIRHRGLRETQYF	TGTGCCAGCAGCATACGGCACAGGGGGCTTCGTGAGACCCAGTACTTC
TRBJ2-5	-	-	TRBV29-1	CSTDWGGRPQEIQYF	TGCAGCACCGATTGGGGGGGGCGCCCCCAAGAGATCCAGTACTTC
TRBJ2-7	many	TRBD2	TRBV5-6	CASSPGLPYEQYF	TGTGCCAGCAGCCCGGGACTACCCTACGAGCAGTACTTC
TRBJ1-6	-	-	TRBV5-1	CASSLVMYSADSPLHF	TGCGCCAGCAGCTTGGTTATGTACAGTGCTGACTCACCCCTCCACTTT
TRBJ2-1	-	-	TRBV28	CASRPIANSILYNEQFF	TGTGCCAGCAGACCTATAGCCAACTCCATCCTTTACAATGAGCAGTTCTTC
TRBJ2-5	-	-	TRBV7-8	CASTHLIRKETQYF	TGTGCCAGCACCCATCTGATCAGGAAGGAGACCCAGTACTTC
TRBJ2-7	-	-	TRBV6-5	CVSSNPASYEQYF	TGTGTCAGCAGCAACCCGGCTAGTTACGAGCAGTACTTC
TRBJ2-1	-	-	TRBV6-1	CASMLSGLGGYYNEQFF	TGTGCCAGCATGCTCAGCGGTTTGGGGGGCTACTACAATGAGCAGTTCTTC
TRBJ1-6	few	-	TRBV10-3	CAISEGSSYNSPLHF	TGTGCCATCAGTGAAGGTAGCTCCTATAATTCACCCCTCCACTTT
TRBJ2-7	few	TRBD2	TRBV7-9	CASSLVGGGTYEQYF	TGTGCCAGCAGCCTAGTGGGGGGAGGGACCTACGAGCAGTACTTC